This TCR beta chain was identified during a study of neurological immune-mediated disorders. This clonotype was detected many times. Its antigen is currently unknown. Study outcomes and limitations: HTLV-1-associated myelopathy had the most TCR clonal expansion, while multiple sclerosis had the least, a level that fell below healthy controls.

Unsorted libraries were generated from 2 million PBMCs. These cells had been stored in RNAlater at -80 C. The cDNA was generated by 5'RACE with 10-nucleotide random UMIs. Every sequencing run produced over 160 million TCR-beta sequences that came from 15-18 subjects. MiXCR was run by TCRdb on the 5' RACE reads, yielding one entry per CDR3 protein. Seen here are under 80,000 distinct CDR3 sequences, approximately 14% observed once, and the top ten hold under 7%. V lost 1 base, J lost 2 bases, and 3 bases lay in between. There are 13 residues in the CDR3. Looked up from germline, CDR1 is LGHDT and CDR2 is YNNKEL (reference sequence).

The clonotype originates from a woman between 45 and 65 years old in good health. V gene TRBV3-1 combines with J gene TRBJ2-1, with unresolved D. Sequenced sample: PBMCs. Here the CDR3 reads CASSQATYNEQFF. CDR3 DNA: TGTGCCAGCAGCCAAGCCACCTACAATGAGCAGTTCTTC.